This T cell receptor (beta chain) derives from a study of cytotoxic CD8 clonotypes in ibrutinib-treated CLL (dated by TCRdb to the early 2020s). Some background on the complete study: In this cohort, 15 patients were treatment-naive and about ten were relapsed/refractory, while around 17 had unmutated IGHV. Partial responses were observed in 24 patients and complete responses in 2; after a median follow-up of roughly 62 months, remission was maintained in approximately 15 patients and progression was observed in about twelve. Samples at response were collected after a median of approximately twelve months of treatment, with a range of 6 to 36 months. An average of about 250,000 productive templates and roughly 94,000 productive rearrangements was obtained per sample. Of the roughly 86 people in the trial, about 25 had longitudinal samples available. Cryopreserved peripheral blood mononuclear cells were obtained prior to treatment, at the time of response, and at either disease progression or sustained remission. Every remission and progressive disease sample was obtained while ibrutinib was still being received by the patients.

According to the study, the label for this sample's time point signals: approximately 2 years on ibrutinib. For TCR beta library preparation, 1.5 to 2.5 micrograms of genomic DNA was extracted from cryopreserved PBMCs. Longitudinal blood samples from CLL patients on ibrutinib monotherapy were analyzed using high-throughput TCR beta sequencing. The patients were enrolled in a single-center, open-label phase 2 trial of ibrutinib monotherapy. What the authors observed across the whole study: Lymph node repertoires were not examined, and the timing of sampling was not matched between patients in sustained remission and those whose disease progressed. At ibrutinib response clonality went up, during sustained remission it held steady, and at progression it dropped back toward baseline. Public clonotypes were rare and either contracted or stayed stable during treatment, and the rise in clonality at ibrutinib response reflected the expansion of private clonotypes. Baseline clonality exceeded that of age-matched healthy donors and correlated strongly with circulating CD8+ T-cell counts.

Of note for this clone: The antigen this receptor binds is unknown. No much larger clonotype is one base removed from it; base qualities were not supplied.

On a MiSeq, deep resolution sequencing aimed for a depth between 1 in 1 million and 1 in 200,000 T cells, with each clonotype covered about 9.2x on average. The immunoSEQ hsTCRB Kit was used to generate TCR beta libraries. In the source study's methods: ImmunoSEQ Data Assistant and ImmunoSEQ Analyzer were used for data analysis, and V, D and J genes were assigned according to IMGT definitions. Clonality was computed as one minus normalized Shannon entropy of productive rearrangement frequencies, ranging from 0 to 1. Only overrepresented clonotypes making up at least 0.05% of the repertoire of each patient were included in the public clonotype analysis. More than ten repertoires from age-matched healthy donors, obtained from immuneACCESS, served as clonality controls. TCRdb retrieved this table from immuneACCESS and kept in-frame rearrangements only. Not all clones are present; in checked studies, unresolved V genes account for under half, and no reason is known for the remainder. V, J and clone size are those of that table, while D and trimming were read from the DNA. The sample data list over 100,000 clones, and approximately 58% of these were observed just once. Around 37% of the sample goes to the ten largest clones.

V has 5 bases trimmed and J has 2 bases trimmed; junction bases matching no gene number 10. From the cysteine up to the phenylalanine, the CDR3 has a length of 17 residues. Only the CDR3 DNA is retained, 51 bases long and in frame from the first base. The germline V gene (reference sequence) gives CDR1 as SSHAT and CDR2 as FNYEAQ. Sequencing was performed on PBMCs, taken after 24 months of ibrutinib treatment. This TCR was sampled from a human donor with chronic lymphocytic leukemia. The chain is encoded by TRBV7-7 joined to TRBJ1-5; the central 9 bases match TRBD1. The CDR3 protein sequence reads: CASSLGERTGGNQPQHF. The base sequence is TGTGCCAGCAGCCTGGGTGAAAGGACAGGGGGCAATCAGCCCCAGCATTTT.